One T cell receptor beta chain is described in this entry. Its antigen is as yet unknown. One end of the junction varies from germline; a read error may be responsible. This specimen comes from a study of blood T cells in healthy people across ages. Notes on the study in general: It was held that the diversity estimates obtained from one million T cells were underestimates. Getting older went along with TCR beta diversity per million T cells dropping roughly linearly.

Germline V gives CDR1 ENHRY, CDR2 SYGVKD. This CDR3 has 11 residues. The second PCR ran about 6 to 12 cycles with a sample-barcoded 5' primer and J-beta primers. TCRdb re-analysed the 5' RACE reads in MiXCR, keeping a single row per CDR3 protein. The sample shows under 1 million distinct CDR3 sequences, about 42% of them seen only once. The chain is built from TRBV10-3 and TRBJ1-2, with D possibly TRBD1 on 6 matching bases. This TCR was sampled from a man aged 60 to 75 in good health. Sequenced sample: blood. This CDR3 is CVISGKGEYTF. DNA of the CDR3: TGTGTCATCAGTGGTAAGGGGGAGTACACCTTC.